This TCR beta chain was recovered during a study of naive and memory T cell subsets. TCR cDNA received a 3' ligated oligonucleotide that carried a UMI. Whole-blood samples were about 2.5 ml of peripheral blood from healthy adult volunteers. Input was roughly 1 to 1,100 ng of DNase-treated total RNA without cell sorting. Amplification of ligated cDNA took four PCR rounds with SP2 and nested alpha and beta constant primers. For blood and skin samples, reverse transcription used TCR alpha and beta constant primers. From the 5' RACE reads, TCRdb called clonotypes with MiXCR, one entry per CDR3 protein. This sample has 56,000 or so distinct CDR3 sequences, with 6% to 8.5% found just once. The TCR originated in a female donor in good health.

The CDR3 DNA reads TGCAGTGCTAGAGATGTTAAAGGGGGCAATCAGCCCCAGCATTTT. Amino acid sequence: CSARDVKGGNQPQHF. This sequence joins TRBV20-1 and TRBJ1-5; weak D call: TRBD1 (5 bases). Germline values: CDR1 DFQATT, CDR2 SNEGSKA (reference sequence). Between the trimmed V and J ends, which lost 0 bases and 2 bases, there was a span of 11 bases. The CDR3 extends over 15 amino acids.